These 12 T cell receptor beta chains came from one sample sequenced in a study of T cells in Graves' hyperthyroidism and ophthalmopathy. TCR beta CDR3 regions were amplified from RNA transcripts. TCR CDR3 regions were first amplified by RT-PCR with HTBI primers. TCRdb reprocessed the multiplex PCR reads via MiXCR and lists one record per CDR3 protein. There are around 400,000 distinct CDR3 sequences in the sample; approximately 25% occur only once, and about 73% lies in the top ten. Sequenced sample: blood. All receptors come from a man aged 45-65 years with Graves' hyperthyroidism.

This clonotype has only a few counts. The chain recombines TRBV18 with TRBJ2-2; tentative D call: TRBD1 (5 bases). CDR1 is KGHSH and CDR2 is LQKENI in the germline V gene. This CDR3 region has 15 residues. Trimming took 6 bases from V and 0 from J, leaving 11 bases between them. The CDR3 coding sequence is TGTGCCAGCTCTGGGGCGGCCGCGAACACCGGGGAGCTGTTTTTT. Translating gives CASSGAAANTGELFF.

Details on this clonotype: Given a much more abundant clone one base away, this may be a read error. V is TRBV2 and J is TRBJ2-7; D may be TRBD2 (6 bases). Between the trimmed V and J ends, which lost 7 bases and 5 bases, there was a span of 21 bases. This CDR3 comprises 15 residues. Germline V gene data show CDR1 as SNHLY and CDR2 as FYNNEI. In DNA, the CDR3 is TGTGCCAGCAATGAGTATAACGGGAGTATGAACGAGCAGTACTTC. It translates to CASNEYNGSMNEQYF.

This clonotype appeared many times. The V call is TRBV3-1, the J call TRBJ1-1; D might be TRBD1 (5 bases). This CDR3 is 14 amino acids long. The V end lost 1 base, the J end lost 4 bases, and 10 bases lay between the germline ends. CDR1 and CDR2 (germline): LGHDT, YNNKEL (reference sequence). CDR3 region: CASSQAGMGTEAFF. CDR3 in DNA: TGTGCCAGCAGCCAAGCAGGGATGGGCACTGAAGCTTTCTTT.

This chain uses TRBV5-1 with TRBJ2-1; D may be TRBD1 or TRBD2 (5 bases each). V was pared by 6 bases and J by 5 bases, with 18 bases between. This CDR3 region has 15 residues. Germline V gene sequence: CDR1 SGHRS, CDR2 YFSETQ. The CDR3 DNA follows: TGCGCCAGCATGGATCAGCGGCAGGGCAACAATGAGCAGTTCTTC. It translates to CASMDQRQGNNEQFF. Variable domain in full (rest from reference TRBV5-1 and TRBJ2-1): KAGVTQTPRYLIKTRGQQVTLSCSPISGHRSVSWYQQTPGQGLQFLFEYFSETQRNKGNFPGRFSGRQFSNSRSEMNVSTLELGDSALYLCASMDQRQGNNEQFFGPGTRLTVL.

This clonotype was observed at least ten times. The chain combines TRBV7-3 with TRBJ2-5; D is perhaps TRBD2 (6 bases). This CDR3 has 13 residues. The germline V and J ends were trimmed by 5 bases and 7 bases, with 14 bases remaining between them. Germline CDR1 and CDR2: SGHTA and FQGTGA. The CDR3 region has the DNA TGTGCCAGCAGCGAAGGGCCGGAGGGGACCCAGTACTTC. As protein: CASSEGPEGTQYF.

This clonotype was found many times. The genes are TRBV5-1 and TRBJ2-3; weak D call: TRBD1 (5 bases). CDR3 size: 14 residues. V lost 4 bases and J lost 2, with 11 bases in between. Germline loops: CDR1 SGHRS, CDR2 YFSETQ. CDR3 protein: CASSQDSSTDTQYF. CDR3 sequence (DNA): TGCGCCAGCAGCCAAGACAGCTCCACAGATACGCAGTATTTT. The full variable domain, in which reference TRBV5-1 and TRBJ2-3 provide the parts outside the CDR3, is KAGVTQTPRYLIKTRGQQVTLSCSPISGHRSVSWYQQTPGQGLQFLFEYFSETQRNKGNFPGRFSGRQFSNSRSEMNVSTLELGDSALYLCASSQDSSTDTQYFGPGTRLTVL.

The genes are TRBV7-9 and TRBJ2-1; 10 positions agree with TRBD2. The CDR3 runs to 15 residues. V dropped 7 bases and J dropped 3; count of bases not matched to a gene: 6. Germline V gene sequence: CDR1 SEHNR, CDR2 FQNEAQ (reference sequence). The CDR3 loop is CASTSSGGGYNEQFF. The CDR3 DNA reads TGTGCCAGCACCTCTAGCGGGGGAGGCTACAATGAGCAGTTCTTC.

The gene calls are TRBV20-1 and TRBJ2-5, with D perhaps being TRBD1 or TRBD2 (5 bases each). In germline, CDR1 is DFQATT, CDR2 SNEGSKA (reference sequence). V was shortened by 6 bases and J by 11 bases, with 16 bases between the two germline ends. This CDR3 has 11 amino acids. The CDR3 coding sequence is TGCAGTGCCACCCTGGGGACCTTACAGTACTTC. It encodes CSATLGTLQYF.

This chain joins TRBV5-6 and TRBJ2-1, with TRBD2 identical over 12 bases. The CDR3 has 13 amino acids. The J segment lost 7 bases and the V segment lost 4 bases, leaving 0 bases of the junction unmatched. From germline, CDR1 is SGHDT and CDR2 YYEEEE. The CDR3 DNA is TGTGCCAGCAGCGGGACTAGCGGGAATGAGCAGTTCTTC. Translation gives CASSGTSGNEQFF.

This sequence joins TRBV28 and TRBJ1-5, with TRBD1 matching 9 bases. J lost 5 bases, V lost 6 bases, and 5 bases had no gene match. This CDR3 has 14 residues. Per the germline V gene, CDR1 is MDHEN and CDR2 is SYDVKM. This CDR3 reads CASSPGTGHQPQHF. The DNA for the CDR3 is TGTGCCAGCAGCCCCGGGACAGGGCATCAGCCCCAGCATTTT.

This clonotype was seen more than once but under ten times. This chain joins TRBV11-2 and TRBJ1-4; D gene uncertain. Trimming stripped 5 bases from V and 7 bases from J, with 11 bases between. Per germline, CDR1 SGHAT and CDR2 FQNNGV. This CDR3 spans 13 amino acids. For the CDR3, the DNA is TGTGCCAGCAGCGCAGACGCGGCTGAAAAACTGTTTTTT. This encodes CASSADAAEKLFF.

The rearrangement joins TRBV27 to TRBJ2-3; 8 bases match TRBD1. The CDR3 spans 16 residues. Trimming at V came to 6 bases and at J to 2 bases, leaving 10 bases not matched to a gene. From germline, CDR1 is MNHEY and CDR2 SMNVEV (reference sequence). CDR3 protein: CASRTGTGWVTDTQYF. DNA for the CDR3: TGTGCCAGCAGAACCGGGACAGGTTGGGTCACAGATACGCAGTATTTT.